This TCR beta chain was identified in a study of shared clonotypes between healthy human individuals. Study findings and constraints: Collection of samples was limited to blood; tissue repertoires likely differ.

The method was immunoSEQ multiplex PCR; TCRdb's version includes in-frame clones alone and lacks a portion of them. The table has fewer than 550,000 clones, approximately 79% seen once. Genomic DNA for unsorted samples was obtained from about 90 million PBMCs. With 1 base clipped from V and 1 base from J, the junction kept 10 bases outside the gene matches. CDR1 and CDR2 (germline): SGHTA, FQGNSA. CDR3 length equals 19 residues. Judged by abundance, this clone is medium-sized. Its antigen is still unknown. Other nucleotide sequences from this sample produce the same CDR3. The source material was PBMCs. The receptor comes from a woman aged 40 to 50 in good health. Some clones in this sample may be carry-over from other donors' samples. The chain couples TRBV7-2 to TRBJ2-5, with 12 nucleotides matching TRBD2. The CDR3 reads CASSLGGRTSGVVQETQYF. The CDR3 DNA reads as TGTGCCAGCAGCTTAGGTGGGCGGACTAGCGGGGTTGTCCAAGAGACCCAGTACTTC.